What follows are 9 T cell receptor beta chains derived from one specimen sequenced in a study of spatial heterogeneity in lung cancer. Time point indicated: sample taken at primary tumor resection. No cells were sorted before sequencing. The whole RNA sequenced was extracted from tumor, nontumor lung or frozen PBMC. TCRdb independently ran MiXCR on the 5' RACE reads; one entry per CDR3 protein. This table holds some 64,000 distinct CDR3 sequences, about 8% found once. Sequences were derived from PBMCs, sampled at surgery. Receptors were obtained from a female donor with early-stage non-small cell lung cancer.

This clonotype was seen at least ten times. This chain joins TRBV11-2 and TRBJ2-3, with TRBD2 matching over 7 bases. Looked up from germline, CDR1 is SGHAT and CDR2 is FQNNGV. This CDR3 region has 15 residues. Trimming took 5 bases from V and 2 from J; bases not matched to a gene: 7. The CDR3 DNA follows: TGTGCCAGCAGCCCCCGCGGGAGTGACACAGATACGCAGTATTTT. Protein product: CASSPRGSDTDTQYF.

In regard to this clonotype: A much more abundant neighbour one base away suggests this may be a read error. The CDR3 loop is CASSLFQLVTDTQYF. Written as DNA, the CDR3 is TGTGCCAGCAGCTTATTTCAGTTAGTCACAGATACGCAGTATTTT. V is TRBV11-3 and J is TRBJ2-3; no definite D call. The CDR3 length is 15 residues. V lost 2 bases to trimming and J lost 2 bases, with 11 bases between them. CDR1 and CDR2 (germline): SGHNT, YENEEA.

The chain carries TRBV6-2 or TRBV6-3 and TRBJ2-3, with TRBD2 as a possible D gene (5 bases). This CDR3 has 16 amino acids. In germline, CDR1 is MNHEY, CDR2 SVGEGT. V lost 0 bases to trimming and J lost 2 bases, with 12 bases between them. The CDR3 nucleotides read TGTGCCAGCAGTTACTCGACCGGGCGGGCCACAGATACGCAGTATTTT. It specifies CASSYSTGRATDTQYF.

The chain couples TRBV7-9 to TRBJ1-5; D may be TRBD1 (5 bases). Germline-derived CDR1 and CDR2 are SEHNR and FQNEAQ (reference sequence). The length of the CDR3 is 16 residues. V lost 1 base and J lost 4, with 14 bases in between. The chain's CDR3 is CASSLVEGRENQPQHF. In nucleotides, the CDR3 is TGTGCCAGCAGCTTAGTAGAGGGACGGGAGAATCAGCCCCAGCATTTT.

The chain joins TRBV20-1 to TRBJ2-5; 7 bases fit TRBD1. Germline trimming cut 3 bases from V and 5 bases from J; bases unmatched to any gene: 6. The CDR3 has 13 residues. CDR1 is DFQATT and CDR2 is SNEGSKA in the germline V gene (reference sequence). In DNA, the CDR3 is TGCAGTGCTAGTCCGACAGGGACGGAGACCCAGTACTTC. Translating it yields CSASPTGTETQYF.

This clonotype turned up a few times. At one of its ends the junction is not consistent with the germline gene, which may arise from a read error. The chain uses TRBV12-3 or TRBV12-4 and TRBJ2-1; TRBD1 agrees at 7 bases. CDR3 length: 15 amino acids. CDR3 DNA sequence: TGTGCCAGCAGTATAGCCCCGACAGGGAACAATGAGCAGTTCTTC. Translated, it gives CASSIAPTGNNEQFF.

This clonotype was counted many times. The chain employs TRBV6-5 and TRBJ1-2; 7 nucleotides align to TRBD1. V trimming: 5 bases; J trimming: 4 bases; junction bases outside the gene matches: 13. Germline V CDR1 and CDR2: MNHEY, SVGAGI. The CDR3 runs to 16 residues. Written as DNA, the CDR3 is TGTGCCAGCAGTGATTCGGCCCTACAGGGGAGCTATGGCTACACCTTC. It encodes CASSDSALQGSYGYTF.

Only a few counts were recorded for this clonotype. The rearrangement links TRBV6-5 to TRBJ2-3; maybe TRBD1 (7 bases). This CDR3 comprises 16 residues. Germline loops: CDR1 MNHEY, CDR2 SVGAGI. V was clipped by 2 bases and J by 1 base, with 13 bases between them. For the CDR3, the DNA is TGTGCCAGCAGTTACAGGAGGGGGCTTCGCACAGATACGCAGTATTTT. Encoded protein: CASSYRRGLRTDTQYF.

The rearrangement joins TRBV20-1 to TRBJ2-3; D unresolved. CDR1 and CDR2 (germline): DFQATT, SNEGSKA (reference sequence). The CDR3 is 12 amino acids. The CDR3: CRLPLSTDTQYF. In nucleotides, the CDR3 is TGCAGGCTCCCTTTAAGCACAGATACGCAGTATTTT.